The text below deals with one T cell receptor (beta chain). Antigen specificity is unknown. The source of the sample is a study of OX40 agonist ivuxolimab in advanced cancers. The table came from immunoSEQ multiplex PCR; TCRdb's copy has only in-frame clones and leaves some out. Among 75,000 to 100,000 clones listed, approximately 84% were seen once. Overall study findings and caveats: Among T cells, CD8+ cells averaged more expanded clones than CD4+ cells.

The germline V gene encodes CDR1 SNHLY and CDR2 FYNNEI. This CDR3 is built from 14 residues. V gave up 6 bases and J gave up 2 bases, with 12 bases separating them. The chain joins TRBV2 to TRBJ2-3, with D unresolved. The clonotype originates from an adult with an advanced solid tumor such as melanoma, head and neck, liver or kidney cancer. This material consisted of CD4+ or CD8+ T cells sorted from blood, taken in a trial of the OX40 agonist ivuxolimab. In DNA form, the CDR3 reads TGTGCCAGCAGCTCCACGGCAGTCACAGATACGCAGTATTTT. Amino acids: CASSSTAVTDTQYF.